Listed below are T cell receptor beta chains from one sample, sequenced in a study of shared clonotypes between healthy human individuals. Repertoires were generated with immunoSEQ multiplex PCR, while TCRdb's copy carries only in-frame clones and drops some. The data contain 600,000 or so clones, about 95% of them singletons. Sample: naive CD8+ T cells sorted from blood. Receptors were obtained from a woman in her twenties or thirties in good health. Both conserved end residues are part of each CDR3. D genes are given only for firm matches. Clone size, where shown, is once, few, many, or a class for clones that have expanded.

d_call	j_call	clone_size	v_call	cdr3_aa	cdr3_nt
TRBD1	TRBJ2-7	few	TRBV5-6	CASSPGTGGEGQYF	TGTGCCAGCAGCCCCGGGACAGGGGGCGAGGGGCAGTACTTC
TRBD1	TRBJ2-4	-	TRBV16	CASSPGTVLAKNIQYF	TGTGCCAGCAGCCCGGGGACAGTACTAGCCAAAAACATTCAGTACTTC
-	TRBJ1-1	-	TRBV9	CASSADGLNTEAFF	TGTGCCAGCAGCGCGGACGGATTGAACACTGAAGCTTTCTTT
-	TRBJ2-5	-	TRBV28	CASWTAPGETQYF	TGTGCCAGCTGGACTGCTCCAGGGGAGACCCAGTACTTC
TRBD2	TRBJ2-2	-	TRBV4-1	CASSLGLAGGFGELFF	TGCGCCAGCAGCCTCGGACTAGCGGGAGGTTTCGGGGAGCTGTTTTTT
-	TRBJ2-7	-	TRBV28	CASSSAGDEQYF	TGTGCCAGCAGTTCGGCAGGGGACGAGCAGTACTTC
-	TRBJ1-5	-	TRBV15	CATSKGENSNQPQHF	TGTGCCACCAGCAAAGGGGAGAACAGCAATCAGCCCCAGCATTTT
-	TRBJ2-7	once	TRBV10-2	CASSSAGSSYEQYF	TGCGCCAGCAGTTCTGCGGGGTCCTCCTACGAGCAGTACTTC
-	TRBJ2-2	-	TRBV21-1	CASSKDRESHTGELFF	TGTGCCAGCAGCAAGGACAGGGAGTCCCACACCGGGGAGCTGTTTTTT
-	TRBJ1-1	-	TRBV19	CATSDSAMSEAFF	TGTGCCACCTCAGACAGCGCCATGTCTGAAGCTTTCTTT
-	TRBJ2-1	-	TRBV19	CASLCAWRTPSYNEQFF	TGTGCCAGCCTCTGCGCCTGGCGGACTCCCTCCTACAATGAGCAGTTCTTC
-	TRBJ2-4	-	TRBV9	CASSPRRGNIQYF	TGTGCCAGCAGCCCCCGACGGGGAAACATTCAGTACTTC
-	TRBJ2-7	-	TRBV14	CASSQGWGTRRDEQYF	TGTGCCAGCAGCCAGGGGTGGGGGACCCGCAGGGACGAGCAGTACTTC
-	TRBJ2-3	-	TRBV9	CASSVEGGGTQYF	TGTGCCAGCAGCGTAGAGGGTGGGGGTACGCAGTATTTT
TRBD2	TRBJ2-5	-	TRBV27	CASSLSVAGGPFVTQYF	TGTGCCAGCAGTTTATCTGTAGCGGGAGGGCCGTTTGTCACCCAGTACTTC
TRBD1	TRBJ2-1	once	TRBV30	CAWTPQGDYNEQFF	TGTGCCTGGACCCCCCAGGGGGACTACAATGAGCAGTTCTTC
TRBD2	TRBJ2-1	once	TRBV28	CASSLVLAGDYEQFF	TGTGCCAGCAGTTTAGTACTAGCGGGAGACTATGAGCAGTTCTTC
-	TRBJ2-7	-	TRBV6-1	CASSQQVLYEQYF	TGTGCCAGCAGTCAACAGGTACTCTACGAGCAGTACTTC
-	TRBJ2-7	-	TRBV27	CASSHRGGVDEQYF	TGTGCCAGCAGCCACCGCGGAGGGGTCGACGAGCAGTACTTC
TRBD2	TRBJ2-5	-	TRBV28	CASRLRGGRVLETQYF	TGTGCCAGCAGACTCCGGGGCGGGAGGGTCTTGGAGACCCAGTACTTC
-	TRBJ1-5	-	TRBV28	CASSLLLGAHQPQHF	TGTGCCAGCAGTTTATTATTGGGTGCCCACCAGCCCCAGCATTTT
-	TRBJ2-7	-	TRBV28	CASSVDYNTGEQYF	TGTGCCAGCAGTGTGGACTACAATACGGGGGAGCAGTACTTC
-	TRBJ1-2	-	TRBV13	CASSVQGGNGYTF	TGTGCCAGCAGCGTTCAGGGCGGCAATGGCTACACCTTC
-	TRBJ2-7	-	TRBV27	CASSLTPAPYEQYF	TGTGCCAGCAGTTTAACTCCCGCCCCCTACGAGCAGTACTTC
TRBD1	TRBJ1-5	-	TRBV28	CASSYRTASQGQPQHF	TGTGCCAGCAGTTATCGCACGGCTTCACAGGGGCAGCCCCAGCATTTT
-	TRBJ1-2	-	TRBV6-5	CASSYSGVGYGYTF	TGTGCCAGCAGTTACAGTGGTGTTGGCTATGGCTACACCTTC